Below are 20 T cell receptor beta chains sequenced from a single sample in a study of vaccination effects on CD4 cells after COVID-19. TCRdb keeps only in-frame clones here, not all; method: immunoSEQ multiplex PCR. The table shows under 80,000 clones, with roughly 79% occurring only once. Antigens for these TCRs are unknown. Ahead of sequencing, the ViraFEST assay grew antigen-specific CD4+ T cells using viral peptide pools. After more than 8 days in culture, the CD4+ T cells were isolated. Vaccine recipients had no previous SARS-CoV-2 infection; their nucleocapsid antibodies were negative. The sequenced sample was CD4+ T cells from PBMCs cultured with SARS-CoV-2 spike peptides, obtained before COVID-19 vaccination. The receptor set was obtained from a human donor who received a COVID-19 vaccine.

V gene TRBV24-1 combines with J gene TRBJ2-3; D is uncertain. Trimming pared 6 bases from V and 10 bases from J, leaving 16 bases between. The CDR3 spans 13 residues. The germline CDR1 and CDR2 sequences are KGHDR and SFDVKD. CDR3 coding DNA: TGTGCCACCAGTCGCGCTTCGGTCGCGGCGCAGTATTTT. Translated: CATSRASVAAQYF.

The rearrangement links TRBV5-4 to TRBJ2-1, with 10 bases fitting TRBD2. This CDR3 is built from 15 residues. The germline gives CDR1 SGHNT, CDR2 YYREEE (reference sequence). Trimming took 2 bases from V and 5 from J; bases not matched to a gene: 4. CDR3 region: CASSLAGGPHNEQFF. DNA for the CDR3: TGTGCCAGCAGCTTAGCGGGGGGGCCTCACAATGAGCAGTTCTTC.

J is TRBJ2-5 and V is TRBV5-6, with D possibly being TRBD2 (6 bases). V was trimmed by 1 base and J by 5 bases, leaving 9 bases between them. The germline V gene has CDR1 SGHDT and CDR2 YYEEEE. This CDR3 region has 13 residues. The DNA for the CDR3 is TGTGCCAGCAGCTTGAGGGAGGCGGAGACCCAGTACTTC. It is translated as CASSLREAETQYF.

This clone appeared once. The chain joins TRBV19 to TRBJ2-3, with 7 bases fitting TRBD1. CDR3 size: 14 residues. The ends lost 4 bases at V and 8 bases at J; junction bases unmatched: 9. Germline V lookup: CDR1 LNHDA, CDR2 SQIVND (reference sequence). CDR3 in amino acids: CASSKRQGRVTQYF. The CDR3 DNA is TGTGCCAGTAGTAAACGACAGGGTAGAGTTACGCAGTATTTT.

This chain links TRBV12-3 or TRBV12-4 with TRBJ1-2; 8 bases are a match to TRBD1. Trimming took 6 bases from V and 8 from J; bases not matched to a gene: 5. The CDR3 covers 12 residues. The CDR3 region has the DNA TGTGCCAGCAGGCGGACAGGGAGGGGCTACACCTTC. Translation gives CASRRTGRGYTF.

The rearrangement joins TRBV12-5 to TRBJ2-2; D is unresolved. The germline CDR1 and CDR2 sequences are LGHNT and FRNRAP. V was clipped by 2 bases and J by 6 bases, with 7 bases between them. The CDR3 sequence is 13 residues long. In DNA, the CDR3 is TGTGCTAGTGGTTTGTGGGCCCCCGGGGAGCTGTTTTTT. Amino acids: CASGLWAPGELFF. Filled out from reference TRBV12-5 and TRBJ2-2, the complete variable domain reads DARVTQTPRHKVTEMGQEVTMRCQPILGHNTVFWYRQTMMQGLELLAYFRNRAPLDDSGMPKDRFSAEMPDATLATLKIQPSEPRDSAVYFCASGLWAPGELFFGEGSRLTVL.

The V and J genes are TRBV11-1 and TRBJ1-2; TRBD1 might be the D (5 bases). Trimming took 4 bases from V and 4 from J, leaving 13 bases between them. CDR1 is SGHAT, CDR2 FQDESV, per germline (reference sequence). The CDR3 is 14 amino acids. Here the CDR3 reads CASSSRGQGYGYTF. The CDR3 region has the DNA TGTGCCAGCAGCTCAAGAGGACAAGGCTATGGCTACACCTTC.

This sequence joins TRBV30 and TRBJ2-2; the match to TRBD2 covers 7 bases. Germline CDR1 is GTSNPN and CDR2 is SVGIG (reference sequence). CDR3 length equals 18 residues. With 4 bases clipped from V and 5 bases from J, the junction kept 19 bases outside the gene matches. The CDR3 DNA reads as TGTGCCTGGACTTATTTATGGGCCGGCGGGGAGGGAACCGGGGAGCTGTTTTTT. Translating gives CAWTYLWAGGEGTGELFF. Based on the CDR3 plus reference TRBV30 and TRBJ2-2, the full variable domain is SQTIHQWPATLVQPVGSPLSLECTVEGTSNPNLYWYRQAAGRGLQLLFYSVGIGQISSEVPQNLSASRPQDRQFILSSKKLLLSDSGFYLCAWTYLWAGGEGTGELFFGEGSRLTVL.

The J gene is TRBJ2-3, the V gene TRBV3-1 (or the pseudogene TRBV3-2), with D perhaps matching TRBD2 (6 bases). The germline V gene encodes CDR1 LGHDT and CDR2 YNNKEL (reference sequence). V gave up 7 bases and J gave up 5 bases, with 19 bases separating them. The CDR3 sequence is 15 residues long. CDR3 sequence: CASTQGGATRDTQYF. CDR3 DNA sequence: TGTGCCAGCACCCAGGGCGGGGCCACCCGAGATACGCAGTATTTT.

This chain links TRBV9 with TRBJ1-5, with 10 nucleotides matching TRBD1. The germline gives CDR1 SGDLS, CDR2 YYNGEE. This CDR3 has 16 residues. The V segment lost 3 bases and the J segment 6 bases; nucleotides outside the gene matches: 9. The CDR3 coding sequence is TGTGCCAGCAGCGCTACCGGACAGGGGGGGTCTCAGCCCCAGCATTTT. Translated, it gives CASSATGQGGSQPQHF.

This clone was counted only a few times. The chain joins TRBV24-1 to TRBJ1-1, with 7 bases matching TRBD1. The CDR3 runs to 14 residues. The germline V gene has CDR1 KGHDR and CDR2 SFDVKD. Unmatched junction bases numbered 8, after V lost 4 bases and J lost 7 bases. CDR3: CATSDAYRQGEAFF. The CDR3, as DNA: TGTGCCACCAGTGACGCATATCGACAGGGTGAAGCTTTCTTT.

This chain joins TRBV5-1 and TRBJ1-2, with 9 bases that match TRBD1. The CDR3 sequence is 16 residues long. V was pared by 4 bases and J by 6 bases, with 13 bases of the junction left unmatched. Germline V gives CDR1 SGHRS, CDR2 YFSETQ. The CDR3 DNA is TGCGCCAGCAGCAGGGAACCAGGGACAGGGCGTAATGGCTACACCTTC. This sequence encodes CASSREPGTGRNGYTF.

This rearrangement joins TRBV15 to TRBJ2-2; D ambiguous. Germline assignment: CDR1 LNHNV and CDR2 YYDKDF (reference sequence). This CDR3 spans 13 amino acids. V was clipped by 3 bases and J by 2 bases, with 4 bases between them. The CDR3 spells CATSRPNTGELFF. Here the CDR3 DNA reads TGTGCCACCAGCAGGCCCAACACCGGGGAGCTGTTTTTT. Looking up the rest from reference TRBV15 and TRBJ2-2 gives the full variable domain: DAMVIQNPRYQVTQFGKPVTLSCSQTLNHNVMYWYQQKSSQAPKLLFHYYDKDFNNEADTPDNFQSRRPNTSFCFLDIRSPGLGDTAMYLCATSRPNTGELFFGEGSRLTVL.

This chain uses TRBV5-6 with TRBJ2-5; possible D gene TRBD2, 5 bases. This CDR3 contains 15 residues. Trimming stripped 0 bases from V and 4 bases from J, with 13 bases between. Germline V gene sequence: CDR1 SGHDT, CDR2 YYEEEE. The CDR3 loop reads CASSLEGFEGETQYF. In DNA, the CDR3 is TGTGCCAGCAGCTTGGAAGGATTTGAGGGAGAGACCCAGTACTTC.

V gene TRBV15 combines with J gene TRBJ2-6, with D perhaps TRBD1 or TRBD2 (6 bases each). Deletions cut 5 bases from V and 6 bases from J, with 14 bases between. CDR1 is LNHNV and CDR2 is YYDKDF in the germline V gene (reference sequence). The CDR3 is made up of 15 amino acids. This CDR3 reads CATSAGQHSANVLTF. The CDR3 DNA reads TGTGCCACCAGCGCGGGACAACATTCGGCCAACGTCCTGACTTTC.

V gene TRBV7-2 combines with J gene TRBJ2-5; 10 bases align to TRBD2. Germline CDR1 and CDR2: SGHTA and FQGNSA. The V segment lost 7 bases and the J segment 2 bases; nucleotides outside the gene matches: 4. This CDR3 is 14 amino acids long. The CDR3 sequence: CASTPGLAQETQYF. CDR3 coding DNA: TGTGCCAGCACCCCGGGACTAGCGCAAGAGACCCAGTACTTC.

The CDR3 DNA reads as TGTGCCAGCAGCCCGACAGGGAACACCGGGGAGCTGTTTTTT. This gives the protein CASSPTGNTGELFF. This chain uses TRBV7-3 with TRBJ2-2; D possibly corresponds to TRBD1 (6 bases). V gave up 5 bases and J gave up 1 base, with 8 bases separating them. The CDR3 consists of 14 residues. Germline CDR1 reads SGHTA; CDR2 reads FQGTGA.

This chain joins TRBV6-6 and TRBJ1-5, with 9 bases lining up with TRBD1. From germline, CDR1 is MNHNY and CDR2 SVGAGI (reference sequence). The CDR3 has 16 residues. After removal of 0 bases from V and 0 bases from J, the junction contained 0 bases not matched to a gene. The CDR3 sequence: CASSYSDRGSNQPQHF. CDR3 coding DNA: TGTGCCAGCAGTTACTCGGACAGGGGTAGCAATCAGCCCCAGCATTTT.

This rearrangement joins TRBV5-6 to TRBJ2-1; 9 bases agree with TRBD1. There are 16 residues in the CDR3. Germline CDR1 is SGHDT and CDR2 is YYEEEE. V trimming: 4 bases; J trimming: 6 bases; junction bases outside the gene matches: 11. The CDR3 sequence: CASSPDRGAVPNEQFF. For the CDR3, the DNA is TGTGCCAGCAGCCCGGACAGGGGCGCGGTACCCAATGAGCAGTTCTTC.

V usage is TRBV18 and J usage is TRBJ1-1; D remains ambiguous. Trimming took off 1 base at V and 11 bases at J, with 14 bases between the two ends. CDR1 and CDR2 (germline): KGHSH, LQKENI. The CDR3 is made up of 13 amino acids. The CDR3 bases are TGTGCCAGCTCACCACTCAATCCCGGGAACGCTTTCTTT. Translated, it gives CASSPLNPGNAFF.